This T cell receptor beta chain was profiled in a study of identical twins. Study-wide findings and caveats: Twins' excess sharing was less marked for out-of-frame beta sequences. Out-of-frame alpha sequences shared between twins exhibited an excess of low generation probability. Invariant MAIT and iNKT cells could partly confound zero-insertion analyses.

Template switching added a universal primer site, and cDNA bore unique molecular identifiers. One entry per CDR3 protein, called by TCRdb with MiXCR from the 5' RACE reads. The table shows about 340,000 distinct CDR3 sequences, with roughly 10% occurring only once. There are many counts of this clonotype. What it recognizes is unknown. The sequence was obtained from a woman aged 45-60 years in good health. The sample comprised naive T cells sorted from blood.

The CDR3 sequence is CASSDTDGEKLFF. The DNA for the CDR3 is TGTGCCAGCAGCGATACGGATGGGGAAAAACTGTTTTTT. The chain recombines TRBV3-1 with TRBJ1-4; D remains unclear. The CDR3 runs to 13 residues. With 5 bases removed from V and 8 bases from J, the gap between germline ends came to 12 bases. Germline CDR1 reads LGHDT; CDR2 reads YNNKEL (reference sequence).